This entry describes one T cell receptor beta chain. This sample stems from a study of blood T cell dynamics during melanoma immunotherapy. The time point here: week 3, after first cycle of checkpoint inhibitor. Each bulk PBMC sample had roughly 400 ng DNA loaded. This table comes from immunoSEQ multiplex PCR, and its TCRdb copy is limited to in-frame clones, with some not included. The sample comprises around 12,000 clones, about 88% of which are singletons, and 5% to 8% rests with the top ten. Germline loops: CDR1 LNHDA, CDR2 SQIVND (reference sequence). V gave up 1 base and J gave up 4 bases, with 13 bases separating them. This CDR3 has 15 residues.

This chain connects TRBV19 to TRBJ1-2, with D uncertain. The sequences come from blood, collected from a patient treated with checkpoint blockade. This receptor was taken from a human donor with melanoma. The CDR3 region is CASSIGGSLAYGYTF. The CDR3 DNA is TGTGCCAGTAGTATAGGAGGCAGCTTAGCCTATGGCTACACCTTC.